Given below is one T cell receptor beta chain in context. Its antigen is unknown. The sample originates from a study of T cell responses to AZD1222 COVID-19 vaccine. Whole-study context: Second-dose schedules of about 4 or about 12 weeks were combined.

The CDR3 is 13 amino acids. Unmatched junction bases numbered 9, after V lost 10 bases and J lost 6 bases. Germline CDR1 is LNHNV and CDR2 is YYDKDF (reference sequence). The method was immunoSEQ multiplex PCR; TCRdb's version includes in-frame clones alone and lacks a portion of them. Of roughly 130,000 clones detected, approximately 94% appear once; the ten largest clones hold 6% to 7%. Study outcomes and limitations: Among the donors, most were white British and more were female, and clonal diversity was possibly underestimated. Researchers took repertoire samples only after the peak T cell response had come.

The chain uses TRBV15 and TRBJ1-5, with 7 bases lining up with TRBD1. The receptor was isolated from an adult in good health. The sample was peripheral blood, taken on day 0 of AZD1222 vaccination. CDR3 bases: TGTGCCATCCGACAGGGTCCCGGTCAGCCCCAGCATTTT. This codes for CAIRQGPGQPQHF.